Below are 16 T cell receptor beta chains sequenced from a single sample in a study of control samples from healthy donors and cancer patients. Sequencing used immunoSEQ multiplex PCR; TCRdb keeps in-frame clones, though not all of them. The sample has 75,000 to 100,000 clones, almost 85% seen once. The sample comprised blood. All receptors come from a man aged 60 to 69 in good health.

The rearrangement links TRBV30 to TRBJ2-4, with a tentative D call TRBD2 (5 bases). V lost 4 bases and J 1 base, leaving 17 bases between the germline ends. CDR3 length: 16 amino acids. Germline V lookup: CDR1 GTSNPN, CDR2 SVGIG (reference sequence). CDR3 in amino acids: CAWKPLLRVAKNIQYF. DNA for the CDR3: TGTGCCTGGAAGCCCCTCTTGAGGGTTGCCAAAAACATTCAGTACTTC. Filled out from reference TRBV30 and TRBJ2-4, the complete variable domain reads SQTIHQWPATLVQPVGSPLSLECTVEGTSNPNLYWYRQAAGRGLQLLFYSVGIGQISSEVPQNLSASRPQDRQFILSSKKLLLSDSGFYLCAWKPLLRVAKNIQYFGAGTRLSVL.

In DNA form, the CDR3 reads TGTGCCACCAGCAGGGGCGGGGGCAAGTACAATGAGCAGTTCTTC. Protein sequence: CATSRGGGKYNEQFF. The chain uses TRBV15 and TRBJ2-1, with D perhaps TRBD2 (7 bases). V was shortened by 3 bases and J by 4 bases, with 13 bases between the two germline ends. The CDR3 contains 15 residues. Germline loops: CDR1 LNHNV, CDR2 YYDKDF (reference sequence).

This sequence joins TRBV3-1 (or the pseudogene TRBV3-2) and TRBJ2-7, with D tentatively TRBD1 (6 bases). Between the trimmed V and J ends, which lost 5 bases and 4 bases, there was a span of 12 bases. This CDR3 contains 13 residues. Germline CDR1 is LGHDT and CDR2 is YNNKEL (reference sequence). DNA of the CDR3: TGTGCCAGCAGCAGGAAAACAGGGTACGAGCAGTACTTC. Its protein is CASSRKTGYEQYF.

This clone was observed once. The gene calls are TRBV11-2 and TRBJ2-7; perhaps D is TRBD1 or TRBD2 (5 bases each). The V gene's germline CDR1 is SGHAT and CDR2 FQNNGV. The CDR3 is made up of 14 amino acids. Trimming took 7 bases from V and 5 from J, leaving 18 bases between them. CDR3 sequence: CASTPTGTWDEQYF. CDR3 DNA: TGTGCCAGCACCCCGACCGGGACCTGGGACGAGCAGTACTTC.

V is TRBV6-5 and J is TRBJ1-5; 8 positions match TRBD1. V lost 5 bases to trimming and J lost 4 bases; unmatched junction nucleotides: 1. The germline gives CDR1 MNHEY, CDR2 SVGAGI. The CDR3 sequence is 13 residues long. The CDR3 reads CASSRTGNQPQHF. DNA of the CDR3: TGTGCCAGCAGTCGGACAGGGAATCAGCCCCAGCATTTT.

The gene calls are TRBV6-5 and TRBJ1-5; no clear D. CDR1 is MNHEY, CDR2 SVGAGI, per germline. The CDR3 is made up of 16 amino acids. V dropped 6 bases and J dropped 0 bases, with 15 bases sitting between them. The CDR3: CASSYGSKYSNQPQHF. The CDR3, as DNA: TGTGCCAGCAGCTACGGGAGTAAATATAGCAATCAGCCCCAGCATTTT.

The table lists this clone with a few counts. The CDR3 DNA follows: TGTGCCAGCAGCTTGACTAGCGGGTGGAACGAGCAGTACTTC. It is translated as CASSLTSGWNEQYF. The chain couples TRBV13 to TRBJ2-7; 10 bases are a match to TRBD2. This CDR3 contains 14 residues. The V segment lost 3 bases and the J segment 5 bases; nucleotides outside the gene matches: 4. Germline CDR1 reads PRHDT; CDR2 reads FYEKMQ (reference sequence).

This chain uses TRBV3-1 (or the pseudogene TRBV3-2) with TRBJ1-6; D is possibly TRBD1 (5 bases). Trimming pared 3 bases from V and 6 bases from J, leaving 21 bases between. The CDR3 extends over 18 amino acids. Germline V lookup: CDR1 LGHDT, CDR2 YNNKEL (reference sequence). The chain's CDR3 is CASSQKSIPGLTNSPLHF. CDR3 DNA sequence: TGTGCCAGCAGCCAGAAGTCTATACCGGGACTGACTAATTCACCCCTCCACTTT.

This clone was counted between two and nine times. The V gene is TRBV19, the J gene TRBJ1-2, with D possibly TRBD1 on 6 matching bases. The V gene lost 6 bases and the J gene lost 3 bases, with 17 bases spanning the gap. CDR1 and CDR2 (germline): LNHDA, SQIVND (reference sequence). This CDR3 spans 15 amino acids. The CDR3 DNA sequence: TGTGCCAGTAGCCCGAACAGGGCTGTTTACTATGGCTACACCTTC. Its protein product is CASSPNRAVYYGYTF.

This clone is a singleton in its sample. This sequence joins TRBV5-4 and TRBJ2-7; the D gene is possibly TRBD1 (6 bases). The V end lost 5 bases, the J end lost 5 bases, and 11 bases lay between the germline ends. The V gene's germline CDR1 is SGHNT and CDR2 YYREEE (reference sequence). CDR3 length: 12 residues. This chain's CDR3 is CASRGAGNEQYF. For the CDR3, the DNA is TGTGCCAGCAGGGGGGCAGGCAACGAGCAGTACTTC.

The rearrangement joins TRBV30 to TRBJ2-1; D is unresolved. The length of the CDR3 is 15 residues. V was pared by 2 bases and J by 0 bases, with 11 bases between. CDR1 GTSNPN and CDR2 SVGIG come from the germline V gene (reference sequence). The CDR3 reads CAWSMSEFSYNEQFF. Here the CDR3 DNA reads TGTGCCTGGAGTATGTCTGAATTCTCCTACAATGAGCAGTTCTTC.

This chain joins TRBV19 and TRBJ1-2, with D perhaps matching TRBD1 (6 bases). This CDR3 region has 15 residues. V dropped 8 bases and J dropped 2 bases, with 18 bases sitting between them. CDR1 and CDR2 from the germline V gene are LNHDA and SQIVND (reference sequence). The CDR3 bases are TGTGCCAGTCTGACCGCAGGGGTGTCGAACTATGGCTACACCTTC. It yields the protein CASLTAGVSNYGYTF.

This chain connects TRBV28 to TRBJ1-1; D is unresolved. Trimming took 6 bases from V and 1 from J, leaving 12 bases between them. From germline, CDR1 is MDHEN and CDR2 SYDVKM. The CDR3 spans 14 residues. The CDR3 DNA reads as TGTGCCAGCAGCCTTTCACTTCAGAACACTGAAGCTTTCTTT. It is translated as CASSLSLQNTEAFF.

This clone was seen a single time. The chain recombines TRBV3-1 (or the pseudogene TRBV3-2) with TRBJ2-1, with 10 bases identical to TRBD1. The germline V gene has CDR1 LGHDT and CDR2 YNNKEL (reference sequence). V trimming: 2 bases; J trimming: 2 bases; junction bases outside the gene matches: 3. This CDR3 region has 16 residues. The CDR3 DNA sequence: TGTGCCAGCAGCCAATACGGGACAGGGGCCTACAATGAGCAGTTCTTC. The encoded protein is CASSQYGTGAYNEQFF.

The chain carries TRBV3-1 (or the pseudogene TRBV3-2) and TRBJ1-2; possibly TRBD1 for D (5 bases). The CDR3 consists of 14 residues. From germline, CDR1 is LGHDT and CDR2 YNNKEL (reference sequence). The V gene lost 4 bases and the J gene lost 4 bases, with 13 bases spanning the gap. DNA for the CDR3: TGTGCCAGCAGCCCGGGTGGTGGGGGCTATGGCTACACCTTC. It is translated as CASSPGGGGYGYTF.

The chain recombines TRBV5-6 with TRBJ2-1; D is undetermined. The germline V and J ends were trimmed by 1 base and 3 bases, with 8 bases remaining between them. The CDR3 consists of 14 residues. CDR1 is SGHDT and CDR2 is YYEEEE in the germline V gene. The CDR3 region has the DNA TGTGCCAGCAGCTTGCCAAAGAACTACAATGAGCAGTTCTTC. Protein product: CASSLPKNYNEQFF.